Following are 8 T cell receptor beta chains from one sample sequenced in a study of blood T cell repertoires in COVID-19. Libraries were prepared by immunoSEQ multiplex PCR; TCRdb keeps only in-frame clonotypes and omits some of them. This table has around 250,000 clones, 83% appearing once. The sequenced material came from peripheral blood. The receptors stem from a man aged 55 to 70 who had recovered from COVID-19.

A note on this clone: One end of the junction fails to match germline, which may point to a read error. The chain employs TRBV3-1 (or the pseudogene TRBV3-2) and TRBJ2-1; D ambiguous. Germline V CDR1 and CDR2: LGHDT, YNNKEL (reference sequence). The CDR3 contains 14 residues. CDR3: CASSQEAVFNKQFF. In nucleotides, the CDR3 is TGTGCCAGCAGCCAAGAGGCGGTCTTCAATAAGCAGTTCTTC.

V is TRBV11-2 and J is TRBJ2-1; possible D gene TRBD2, 6 bases. V was trimmed by 5 bases and J by 10 bases, leaving 18 bases between them. Germline V gene sequence: CDR1 SGHAT, CDR2 FQNNGV. This CDR3 region has 14 residues. Written as DNA, the CDR3 is TGTGCCAGCAGCCCCTGGACTATTTCGGCGGAGCAGTTCTTC. This translates into CASSPWTISAEQFF.

The rearrangement links TRBV5-1 to TRBJ1-4; the match to TRBD1 covers 9 bases. Germline CDR1 SGHRS, CDR2 YFSETQ. The CDR3 is made up of 15 amino acids. V shed 2 bases, J shed 6 bases, and the junction held 5 bases outside the gene matches. The CDR3, as DNA: TGCGCCAGCAGCTTTGGGGACAGGGAGGATGAAAAACTGTTTTTT. It codes for CASSFGDREDEKLFF.

This clone was found once. J is TRBJ2-3 and V is TRBV2; 11 nucleotides align to TRBD1. From germline, CDR1 is SNHLY and CDR2 FYNNEI. Unmatched junction bases numbered 5, after V lost 3 bases and J lost 3 bases. CDR3 size: 16 residues. CDR3 loop: CASSEDRGLGTDTQYF. In DNA, the CDR3 is TGTGCCAGCAGTGAGGACAGGGGGCTCGGAACAGATACGCAGTATTTT.

This rearrangement joins TRBV7-9 to TRBJ2-5, with a weak D call TRBD1 (5 bases). This CDR3 is 15 amino acids long. Germline V gene sequence: CDR1 SEHNR, CDR2 FQNEAQ (reference sequence). Trimming cost V 5 bases and J 2 bases, with 15 bases left between them. CDR3: CASSVSLPGQETQYF. In nucleotides, the CDR3 is TGTGCCAGCAGCGTATCCCTCCCAGGGCAAGAGACCCAGTACTTC.

This clone appeared a few times. The rearrangement joins TRBV29-1 to TRBJ2-7; 7 bases fit TRBD2. Germline V gene lookup returns CDR1 SQVTM and CDR2 ANQGSEA. CDR3 length equals 13 residues. The J segment lost 4 bases and the V segment lost 5 bases, leaving 8 bases of the junction unmatched. The CDR3 sequence: CSVRPAGQYEQYF. The DNA of the CDR3 is TGCAGCGTTCGTCCAGCGGGGCAGTACGAGCAGTACTTC.

This clone appeared a single time. This chain joins TRBV3-1 (or the pseudogene TRBV3-2) and TRBJ2-1; TRBD2 is a possible D gene (6 bases). This CDR3 region has 17 residues. Germline CDR1 is LGHDT and CDR2 is YNNKEL (reference sequence). Between the trimmed V and J ends, which lost 0 bases and 5 bases, there was a span of 17 bases. CDR3: CASSQEVTSGPNNEQFF. CDR3 DNA sequence: TGTGCCAGCAGCCAAGAGGTGACGAGCGGGCCAAACAATGAGCAGTTCTTC.

The genes are TRBV7-9 and TRBJ1-6; D might be TRBD1 (6 bases). V was trimmed by 1 base and J by 8 bases, leaving 12 bases between them. This CDR3 is built from 15 residues. Germline loops: CDR1 SEHNR, CDR2 FQNEAQ (reference sequence). CDR3 coding DNA: TGTGCCAGCAGCTTAGTTCAGGGGAGTGATTCACCCCTCCACTTT. Protein: CASSLVQGSDSPLHF.